This record looks at one T cell receptor (beta chain) sequence and its context. As yet, its antigen is unknown. Its ends do not fully match the called genes, so a read error is possible. The sample holds other DNA sequences that translate to the same CDR3. The data derive from a study of cytomegalovirus exposure and HLA in healthy donors. Whole-study results and caveats: Later analysis demonstrated an association between a missense DCLRE1C variant and TCR beta V- and J-gene trimming. Confirmation was obtained in vitro that a few CMV-associated chains are specific for CMV antigens.

Per the germline V gene, CDR1 is MNHNS and CDR2 is SASEGT. The CDR3 spans 11 residues. The PCR made use of 60 Vbeta and 13 Jbeta primers. Libraries were prepared by immunoSEQ multiplex PCR; TCRdb keeps only in-frame clonotypes and omits some of them. The sample includes approximately 80,000 clones. The TCR originated in a woman in her 30s in good health and CMV-seronegative. The sample comprised PBMCs. This chain joins TRBV6-1 and TRBJ1-1, with D unresolved. CDR3 in amino acids: CASSDWEGPYF. Written as DNA, the CDR3 is TGTGCCAGCAGTGATTGGGAGGGCCCCTACTTT.